The sequence of this T cell receptor beta chain was determined in a study of vaccination effects on CD4 cells after COVID-19. Study details: Post-vaccine draws lagged the second dose by a median of 72 days.

Note on this clone: No antigen is known for it.

Overall study findings and caveats: Clones arising from infection and from vaccination showed marked clonal contraction late after vaccination.

The CDR3 sequence is 16 residues long. Germline V gene sequence: CDR1 PRHDT, CDR2 FYEKMQ (reference sequence). Trimming shortened V by 3 bases and J by 1 base, and 15 bases separated the two germline ends. TCRdb's table, derived via immunoSEQ multiplex PCR, lists solely in-frame clones and lacks some. Here the sample spans around 22,000 clones, more than 70% being singletons. Before sequencing, viral peptide pools were used by the ViraFEST assay to expand antigen-specific CD4+ T cells. The culture ran for nine to ten days, and then CD4+ T cells were isolated. Either the BNT162b2 or mRNA-1273 vaccine was given to participants in two doses. The vaccine recipients had no prior SARS-CoV-2 infection, with negative nucleocapsid antibodies. They grew approximately 2.1 million PBMC in each well, adding approximately 10 IU/ml IL-2 and 7.5 to 10 ug/ml peptides.

The sample in question was CD4+ T cells from PBMCs cultured with HCoV-229E spike peptides, obtained after COVID-19 vaccination. This TCR derives from a human donor who received a COVID-19 vaccine. This chain joins TRBV13 and TRBJ1-2; D is perhaps TRBD1 (5 bases). The CDR3 nucleotides read TGTGCCAGCAGCTTCAGGGAGAGGGGCCTTAACTATGGCTACACCTTC. This translates into CASSFRERGLNYGYTF.